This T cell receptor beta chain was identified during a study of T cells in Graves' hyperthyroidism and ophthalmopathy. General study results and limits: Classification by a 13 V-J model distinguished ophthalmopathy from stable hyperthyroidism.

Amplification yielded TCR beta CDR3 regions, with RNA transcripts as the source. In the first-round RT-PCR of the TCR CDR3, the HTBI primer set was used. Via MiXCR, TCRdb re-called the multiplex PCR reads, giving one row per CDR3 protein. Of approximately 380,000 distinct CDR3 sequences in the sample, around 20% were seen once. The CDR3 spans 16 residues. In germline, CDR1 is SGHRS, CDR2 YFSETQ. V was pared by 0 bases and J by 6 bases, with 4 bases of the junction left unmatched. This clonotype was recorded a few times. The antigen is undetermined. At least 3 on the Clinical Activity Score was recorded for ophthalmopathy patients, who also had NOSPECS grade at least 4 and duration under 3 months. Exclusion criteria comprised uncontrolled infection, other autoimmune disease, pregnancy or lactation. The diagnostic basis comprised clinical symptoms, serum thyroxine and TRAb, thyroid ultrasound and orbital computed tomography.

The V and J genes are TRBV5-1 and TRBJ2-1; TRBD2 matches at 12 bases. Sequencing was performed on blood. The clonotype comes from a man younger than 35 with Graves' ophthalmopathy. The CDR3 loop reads CASSLGLAGGLNEQFF. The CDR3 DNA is TGCGCCAGCAGCTTGGGGCTAGCGGGGGGGCTCAATGAGCAGTTCTTC. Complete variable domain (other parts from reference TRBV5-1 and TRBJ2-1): KAGVTQTPRYLIKTRGQQVTLSCSPISGHRSVSWYQQTPGQGLQFLFEYFSETQRNKGNFPGRFSGRQFSNSRSEMNVSTLELGDSALYLCASSLGLAGGLNEQFFGPGTRLTVL.